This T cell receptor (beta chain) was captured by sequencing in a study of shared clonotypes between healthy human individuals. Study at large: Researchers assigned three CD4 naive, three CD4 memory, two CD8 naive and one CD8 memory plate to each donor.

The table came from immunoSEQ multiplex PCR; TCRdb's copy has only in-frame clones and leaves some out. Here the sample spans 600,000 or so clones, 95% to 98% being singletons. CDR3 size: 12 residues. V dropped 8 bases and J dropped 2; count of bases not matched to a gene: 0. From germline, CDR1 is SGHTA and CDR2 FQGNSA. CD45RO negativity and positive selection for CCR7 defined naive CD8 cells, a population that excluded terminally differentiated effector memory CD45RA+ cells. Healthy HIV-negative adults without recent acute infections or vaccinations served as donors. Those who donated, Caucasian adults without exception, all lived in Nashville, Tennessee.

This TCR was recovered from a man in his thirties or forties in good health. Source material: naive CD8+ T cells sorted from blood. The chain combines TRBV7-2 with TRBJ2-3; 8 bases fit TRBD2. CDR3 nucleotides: TGTGCCAGCGGACTAGCCACAGATACGCAGTATTTT. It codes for CASGLATDTQYF.